The 21 T cell receptor beta chains below all came from one sample that was sequenced in a study of blood T cell repertoires in COVID-19. TCRdb keeps only in-frame clones here, not all; method: immunoSEQ multiplex PCR. The profile covers around 300,000 clones, with 88% appearing a single time and 3% taken by the ten largest. Sequenced material: PBMCs or T cells enriched from blood (not recorded which). Receptors originate from a woman aged 45-59 years who had recovered from COVID-19.

The V gene is TRBV10-3, the J gene TRBJ1-1; D is perhaps TRBD1 (6 bases). Germline values: CDR1 ENHRY, CDR2 SYGVKD. The CDR3 has 14 amino acids. Trimming took 6 bases from V and 1 from J, leaving 12 bases between them. This chain's CDR3 is CAIRSDRSNTEAFF. The CDR3 DNA follows: TGTGCCATCAGGAGTGACAGGTCGAACACTGAAGCTTTCTTT.

The CDR3 is CASRSLGTGGILSEQFF. The CDR3 bases are TGTGCCAGTAGGAGCTTAGGGACAGGGGGAATCCTTTCTGAGCAGTTCTTC. The chain links TRBV19 to TRBJ2-1; TRBD1 matches at 11 bases. CDR1 and CDR2 from the germline V gene are LNHDA and SQIVND (reference sequence). This CDR3 is 17 amino acids long. V was pared by 6 bases and J by 9 bases, with 16 bases of the junction left unmatched.

The chain carries TRBV7-9 and TRBJ1-2; D possibly corresponds to TRBD1 (5 bases). Germline-derived CDR1 and CDR2 are SEHNR and FQNEAQ (reference sequence). This CDR3 is built from 15 residues. Trimming took 4 bases from V and 6 from J, leaving 18 bases between them. Here the CDR3 DNA reads TGTGCCAGCAGCTCCCCCTTGTCATCAGGGAATGGCTACACCTTC. Encoded protein: CASSSPLSSGNGYTF.

V is TRBV27 and J is TRBJ1-1; D uncertain. CDR1 and CDR2 (germline): MNHEY, SMNVEV (reference sequence). The V end lost 2 bases, the J end lost 1 base, and 14 bases lay between the germline ends. The CDR3 is made up of 16 amino acids. This CDR3 reads CASSLNGAVTNTEAFF. The CDR3 DNA follows: TGTGCCAGCAGTTTAAATGGTGCGGTAACGAACACTGAAGCTTTCTTT.

CDR3 DNA: TGTGCCAGCAGTGACGGGACAGGGACTTACGAGCAGTACTTC. Protein: CASSDGTGTYEQYF. The chain couples TRBV6-4 to TRBJ2-7; 9 bases are a match to TRBD1. CDR1 is MRHNA and CDR2 is SNTAGT in the germline V gene. The CDR3 is 14 residues long. Trimming cost V 2 bases and J 4 bases; bases outside gene matches: 3.

The chain recombines TRBV28 with TRBJ2-1; 11 bases are shared with TRBD2. Looked up from germline, CDR1 is MDHEN and CDR2 is SYDVKM. This CDR3 has 15 residues. The V gene end was trimmed by 5 bases and the J gene end by 7 bases; junction bases not matched to a gene: 7. CDR3 nucleotides: TGTGCCAGCAGTGTAACTAGCGGGAGAGGTAATGAGCAGTTCTTC. Translated, it gives CASSVTSGRGNEQFF.

The chain uses TRBV3-1 (or the pseudogene TRBV3-2) and TRBJ1-1; D might be TRBD1 (5 bases). Trimming pared 0 bases from V and 1 base from J, leaving 6 bases between. The CDR3 consists of 14 residues. Germline CDR1 is LGHDT and CDR2 is YNNKEL (reference sequence). The CDR3 DNA sequence: TGTGCCAGCAGCCAAGACCAGGGGAACACTGAAGCTTTCTTT. The encoded protein is CASSQDQGNTEAFF.

This clone was seen more than once but under ten times. The V and J genes are TRBV28 and TRBJ1-5, with D perhaps TRBD1 (6 bases). V lost 5 bases, J lost 3 bases, and 14 bases lay in between. The length of the CDR3 is 15 residues. CDR1 is MDHEN and CDR2 is SYDVKM in the germline V gene. DNA of the CDR3: TGTGCCAGCAGTCCCGGGACACGTAACAATCAGCCCCAGCATTTT. Its protein product is CASSPGTRNNQPQHF.

This chain joins TRBV6-5 and TRBJ1-2, with D possibly matching TRBD1 (6 bases). V shed 5 bases and J shed 0 bases, with 13 bases lying between them. Germline V lookup: CDR1 MNHEY, CDR2 SVGAGI. CDR3 length: 15 residues. As DNA, the CDR3 is TGTGCCAGCAGTCCGACAGGTCATTCTAACTATGGCTACACCTTC. Encoded protein: CASSPTGHSNYGYTF.

This sequence joins TRBV24-1 and TRBJ1-2, with D perhaps matching TRBD1 (6 bases). Germline lookup yields CDR1 KGHDR and CDR2 SFDVKD. V lost 3 bases to trimming and J lost 4 bases, with 11 bases between them. The CDR3 runs to 14 residues. CDR3 sequence: CATSDPGHLYGYTF. CDR3 bases: TGTGCCACCAGTGATCCGGGACACCTCTATGGCTACACCTTC.

V is TRBV30 and J is TRBJ2-7; 7 bases match TRBD2. Trimming cost V 7 bases and J 1 base; bases outside gene matches: 7. This CDR3 has 13 residues. CDR1 is GTSNPN, CDR2 SVGIG, per germline (reference sequence). As DNA, the CDR3 is TGTGCCTTTTCGGGGGGTAGGTCCTACGAGCAGTACTTC. This translates into CAFSGGRSYEQYF. Full variable domain (remainder filled in from reference TRBV30 and TRBJ2-7): SQTIHQWPATLVQPVGSPLSLECTVEGTSNPNLYWYRQAAGRGLQLLFYSVGIGQISSEVPQNLSASRPQDRQFILSSKKLLLSDSGFYLCAFSGGRSYEQYFGPGTRLTVT.

The CDR3 is CATSDGALGSYEQYF. CDR3 coding DNA: TGTGCCACCAGTGATGGGGCGTTGGGAAGCTACGAGCAGTACTTC. The gene calls are TRBV24-1 and TRBJ2-7, with TRBD1 as a possible D gene (5 bases). V was clipped by 3 bases and J by 3 bases, with 14 bases between them. Germline V gene lookup returns CDR1 KGHDR and CDR2 SFDVKD. This CDR3 has 15 amino acids.

V and J are TRBV27 and TRBJ1-4; the D gene is possibly TRBD1 (6 bases). The CDR3 covers 18 residues. Germline loops: CDR1 MNHEY, CDR2 SMNVEV (reference sequence). Deletions cut 3 bases from V and 6 bases from J, with 23 bases between. DNA for the CDR3: TGTGCCAGCAGTTTTTACCCAAACGTTCACAGGACAGATGAAAAACTGTTTTTT. Its translation is CASSFYPNVHRTDEKLFF.

The table lists this clone with a count of one. The J gene is TRBJ1-1, the V gene TRBV25-1; D might be TRBD1 (6 bases). V was shortened by 7 bases and J by 3 bases, with 18 bases between the two germline ends. There are 15 residues in the CDR3. Germline V lookup: CDR1 MGHDK, CDR2 SYGVNS. The CDR3, as DNA: TGTGCCAGCACCCCAAACAACGCAGGGGACACTGAAGCTTTCTTT. Protein: CASTPNNAGDTEAFF.

About this clone itself: Other DNA sequences from this sample encode an identical CDR3 as well. The chain links TRBV19 to TRBJ1-5, with TRBD1 identical over 7 bases. Germline V CDR1 and CDR2: LNHDA, SQIVND (reference sequence). There are 14 residues in the CDR3. J was trimmed by 4 bases and V by 3 bases; bases with no gene match: 3. CDR3 nucleotides: TGTGCCAGTAGTATCAGCAGGGGGAATCAGCCCCAGCATTTT. Amino acids: CASSISRGNQPQHF.

CDR3 sequence reads: CASGGGQGRVNTEAFF. The CDR3 DNA sequence: TGCGCCAGCGGGGGTGGACAGGGAAGAGTGAACACTGAAGCTTTCTTT. The chain employs TRBV10-2 and TRBJ1-1; 8 bases are a match to TRBD1. Germline-derived CDR1 and CDR2 are WSHSY and SAAADI. The ends lost 8 bases at V and 0 bases at J; junction bases unmatched: 11. This CDR3 comprises 16 residues.

The chain's CDR3 is CASSSGHGKPQHF. The CDR3 coding sequence is TGTGCCAGCAGTTCAGGTCACGGAAAGCCCCAGCATTTT. The gene calls are TRBV12-3 or TRBV12-4 and TRBJ1-5; no firm D call. The CDR3 is made up of 13 amino acids. V lost 4 bases and J lost 8, with 12 bases in between.

This chain uses TRBV14 with TRBJ1-1; no reliable D call. The V gene's germline CDR1 is SGHDN and CDR2 FVKESK. This CDR3 is built from 16 residues. Trimming stripped 1 base from V and 2 bases from J, with 14 bases between. In DNA, the CDR3 is TGTGCCAGCAGCCAAGTGCGCCCGTCGCGTAACACTGAAGCTTTCTTT. Its translation: CASSQVRPSRNTEAFF.

The V gene is TRBV24-1, the J gene TRBJ2-1; 8 bases are shared with TRBD1. Trimming took 2 bases from V and 1 from J; bases not matched to a gene: 0. CDR3 length equals 15 residues. Germline lookup yields CDR1 KGHDR and CDR2 SFDVKD. The CDR3, as DNA: TGTGCCACCAGTGATTACAGGGGGTCCTACAATGAGCAGTTCTTC. Translated, it gives CATSDYRGSYNEQFF.

The chain has TRBV6-2 or TRBV6-3 and TRBJ2-3; 12 nucleotides line up with TRBD2. The germline gives CDR1 MNHEY, CDR2 SVGEGT. The ends lost 5 bases at V and 6 bases at J; junction bases unmatched: 9. This CDR3 is 16 amino acids long. CDR3 amino acids: CASSQPRLAGADTQYF. The CDR3 nucleotides are TGTGCCAGCAGTCAACCCCGACTAGCGGGAGCTGATACGCAGTATTTT.

The chain joins TRBV7-9 to TRBJ2-1; TRBD2 matches at 11 bases. The V gene's germline CDR1 is SEHNR and CDR2 FQNEAQ (reference sequence). The CDR3 covers 15 residues. The trim removed 2 bases at V and 6 bases at J, leaving 3 bases unmatched. The CDR3, as DNA: TGTGCCAGCAGCTTACTAGGACTAGCGGGCAATGAGCAGTTCTTC. This gives the protein CASSLLGLAGNEQFF.